The present T cell receptor beta chain was sequenced within a study of T-cell memory formation after mild COVID-19. This CDR3 has 15 amino acids. In germline, CDR1 is LGHNA, CDR2 YNFKEQ. V lost 4 bases to trimming and J lost 4 bases, with 14 bases between them. Only a few counts were recorded for this clonotype. Antigen: not known. Sample barcodes and UMIs were carried by the TCR alpha and TCR beta cDNA libraries that 5'RACE generated with constant-segment primers. MiXCR was run by TCRdb on the 5' RACE reads, yielding one entry per CDR3 protein. Seen here are roughly 200,000 distinct CDR3 sequences, 16% observed once, and the top ten hold 2% to 2.5%. The study's findings and limits: Researchers found some responding clones in pre-infection memory, a sign that cross-reactive memory joined. The study found contracting CD4+ clones mainly in CM and EM and contracting CD8+ clones in EMRA.

The rearrangement links TRBV4-2 to TRBJ1-5; D remains ambiguous. The sequenced sample was PBMCs or a T cell subset sorted from them (not recorded which). This clonotype was sampled from an adult woman who had mild COVID-19 (a few samples of this study predate the infection). Cell type and time point are not known. In nucleotides, the CDR3 is TGTGCCAGCAGCCGGGCGGGATCCGCAAATCAGCCCCAGCATTTT. It codes for CASSRAGSANQPQHF.